The 30 T cell receptor beta chains given below trace back to one sample, sequenced in a study of cytomegalovirus exposure and HLA in healthy donors. Produced via immunoSEQ multiplex PCR; TCRdb's table is partial and in-frame only. Of around 100,000 clones detected, 75% to 90% appear once; the ten largest clones hold roughly 22%. The source material was PBMCs. All receptors come from a man younger than 30 in good health and CMV-seropositive.

This chain joins TRBV2 and TRBJ2-7; 7 bases fit TRBD2. Germline V lookup: CDR1 SNHLY, CDR2 FYNNEI. Germline trimming cut 1 base from V and 2 bases from J; bases unmatched to any gene: 5. This CDR3 is 15 amino acids long. The CDR3 DNA follows: TGTGCCAGCAGTGAAGGGGCGGGGGAACCCTACGAGCAGTACTTC. Translating gives CASSEGAGEPYEQYF. Based on the CDR3 plus reference TRBV2 and TRBJ2-7, the full variable domain is EPEVTQTPSHQVTQMGQEVILRCVPISNHLYFYWYRQILGQKVEFLVSFYNNEISEKSEIFDDQFSVERPDGSNFTLKIRSTKLEDSAMYFCASSEGAGEPYEQYFGPGTRLTVT.

The chain is built from TRBV11-2 and TRBJ2-5; weak D call: TRBD1 (10 bases). CDR1 is SGHAT, CDR2 FQNNGV, per germline. This CDR3 contains 17 residues. V lost 5 bases, J lost 4 bases, and 23 bases lay in between. The CDR3 sequence: CASSQPTGGGGAETQYF. CDR3 in DNA: TGTGCCAGCAGCCAACCGACAGGGGGCGGGGGGGCAGAGACCCAGTACTTC.

The J gene is TRBJ2-3, the V gene TRBV11-1; D possibly corresponds to TRBD2 (5 bases). V gave up 1 base and J gave up 3 bases, with 14 bases separating them. Germline values: CDR1 SGHAT, CDR2 FQDESV (reference sequence). The CDR3 loop spans 16 amino acids. CDR3 bases: TGTGCCAGCAGCTTAGGGTACGGAAAGCGGACAGATACGCAGTATTTT. It translates to CASSLGYGKRTDTQYF.

This clone was found a few times. V gene TRBV2 combines with J gene TRBJ2-7; D gene uncertain. Per the germline V gene, CDR1 is SNHLY and CDR2 is FYNNEI. The V end was cut by 6 bases, the J end by 6 bases, with 12 bases between. This CDR3 spans 12 amino acids. This CDR3 is CASRAFASEQYV. In DNA form, the CDR3 reads TGTGCCAGCAGGGCGTTCGCCAGCGAGCAGTACGTC.

The chain recombines TRBV6-5 with TRBJ1-4; 7 bases match TRBD1. V was pared by 0 bases and J by 7 bases, with 2 bases of the junction left unmatched. The CDR3 has 14 residues. Germline V gene data show CDR1 as MNHEY and CDR2 as SVGAGI. The CDR3 nucleotides are TGTGCCAGCAGTTACTCCCAGGGGGGTGAAAAACTGTTTTTT. This sequence encodes CASSYSQGGEKLFF.

The sample holds one count of this clone. The CDR3 is CASSAGPGQKDGTQYF. In DNA form, the CDR3 reads TGCGCCAGCAGCGCCGGACCTGGACAGAAAGACGGGACCCAGTACTTC. The chain uses TRBV5-1 and TRBJ2-5, with D possibly being TRBD1 (6 bases). CDR1 and CDR2 (germline): SGHRS, YFSETQ. CDR3 length: 16 amino acids. The V end lost 4 bases, the J end lost 7 bases, and 23 bases lay between the germline ends.

The V and J genes are TRBV15 and TRBJ2-1; D perhaps matches TRBD1 (6 bases). Germline V gene data show CDR1 as LNHNV and CDR2 as YYDKDF (reference sequence). This CDR3 has 15 amino acids. With 3 bases removed from V and 4 bases from J, the gap between germline ends came to 13 bases. CDR3 in DNA: TGTGCCACCAGCAGGGACAGTGTACCTTACAATGAGCAGTTCTTC. Its protein product is CATSRDSVPYNEQFF.

Only one count was recorded for this clone. The chain carries TRBV28 and TRBJ1-2; 7 nucleotides align to TRBD1. This CDR3 is built from 16 residues. With V trimmed by 4 bases and J by 2 bases, 10 bases remained unmatched. Germline V gives CDR1 MDHEN, CDR2 SYDVKM. The CDR3 region is CASSSGQIRPNYGYTF. The DNA for the CDR3 is TGTGCCAGCAGTTCGGGACAGATTAGGCCGAACTATGGCTACACCTTC.

This clone was found once. Mismatch with germline at one junction end may stem from a read error. V and J are TRBV6-5 and TRBJ2-2, with D possibly being TRBD1 (6 bases). From germline, CDR1 is MNHEY and CDR2 SVGAGI. The CDR3 length is 15 residues. The CDR3 region is CASSYTQGNAGELFF. CDR3 nucleotides: TGTGCCAGCAGTTACACCCAGGGGAACGCCGGGGAGCTGTTTTTT.

The chain recombines TRBV27 with TRBJ2-7, with D possibly being TRBD2 (6 bases). The ends were cut back, 2 bases at V and 2 bases at J, with 10 bases in the middle. In germline, CDR1 is MNHEY, CDR2 SMNVEV (reference sequence). This CDR3 has 14 residues. The CDR3 bases are TGTGCCAGCAGTTTAGCTCCGGGAGCCTACGAGCAGTACTTC. It is translated as CASSLAPGAYEQYF.

The CDR3 sequence: CASRQGTVGANVLTF. The CDR3 region has the DNA TGTGCCAGCAGACAGGGAACAGTTGGGGCCAACGTCCTGACTTTC. V usage is TRBV2 and J usage is TRBJ2-6; the D gene is possibly TRBD1 (6 bases). CDR1 is SNHLY and CDR2 is FYNNEI in the germline V gene. The V and J ends lost 6 bases and 3 bases respectively, with 12 bases between them. This CDR3 has 15 residues.

The CDR3 coding sequence is TGCGCCAGCGGGGACAGGACCCTTCTACCCTCCCAAGAGACCCAGTACTTC. This sequence encodes CASGDRTLLPSQETQYF. This chain connects TRBV10-1 to TRBJ2-5; 8 bases are shared with TRBD1. Per the germline V gene, CDR1 is WNHNN and CDR2 is SYGVQD (reference sequence). The CDR3 contains 17 residues. Trimming cost V 8 bases and J 1 base; bases outside gene matches: 15.

The rearrangement links TRBV10-2 to TRBJ2-5, with 7 bases identical to TRBD2. With V trimmed by 4 bases and J by 3 bases, 5 bases remained unmatched. This CDR3 has 14 residues. The germline V gene has CDR1 WSHSY and CDR2 SAAADI. The CDR3, as DNA: TGCGCCAGCAGTGCGGGACTAATAAAAGAGACCCAGTACTTC. It translates to CASSAGLIKETQYF.

CDR3 coding DNA: TGCGCCAGCAGCTTGAGGGACAGGGATGACGGCTACACCTTC. This encodes CASSLRDRDDGYTF. This chain joins TRBV5-1 and TRBJ1-2; 9 bases agree with TRBD1. Germline CDR1 and CDR2: SGHRS and YFSETQ. V shed 1 base and J 8 bases; nucleotides not matched to a gene: 6. The CDR3 is made up of 14 amino acids.

The chain recombines TRBV5-6 with TRBJ1-5; D is unclear. CDR1 is SGHDT and CDR2 is YYEEEE in the germline V gene. The ends were cut back, 1 base at V and 6 bases at J, with 5 bases in the middle. The CDR3 contains 12 residues. DNA of the CDR3: TGTGCCAGCAGCTTGTCGGGTCAGCCCCAGCATTTT. This sequence encodes CASSLSGQPQHF. Together with reference TRBV5-6 and TRBJ1-5, the CDR3 gives the full variable domain: DAGVTQSPTHLIKTRGQQVTLRCSPKSGHDTVSWYQQALGQGPQFIFQYYEEEERQRGNFPDRFSGHQFPNYSSELNVNALLLGDSALYLCASSLSGQPQHFGDGTRLSIL.

The chain links TRBV28 to TRBJ2-5, with 10 bases lining up with TRBD2. This CDR3 is built from 14 residues. Trimming at V came to 5 bases and at J to 5 bases, leaving 5 bases not matched to a gene. Germline V gives CDR1 MDHEN, CDR2 SYDVKM. CDR3 DNA sequence: TGTGCCAGCAGTCTAGCGGGAGTTCAGGAGACCCAGTACTTC. Translation gives CASSLAGVQETQYF.

J is TRBJ2-6 and V is TRBV4-1; D not resolved. The CDR3 has 17 residues. Germline V gene lookup returns CDR1 MGHRA and CDR2 YSYEKL. V was pared by 1 base and J by 0 bases, with 10 bases between. The DNA for the CDR3 is TGCGCCAGCAGCCAAGGACAACAAAGCTCTGGGGCCAACGTCCTGACTTTC. Residues: CASSQGQQSSGANVLTF.

This clone was counted only a few times. The rearrangement links TRBV7-2 to TRBJ1-2; D is undetermined. Between the trimmed V and J ends, which lost 1 base and 3 bases, there was a span of 12 bases. The germline V gene encodes CDR1 SGHTA and CDR2 FQGNSA. This CDR3 is built from 15 residues. The CDR3 loop is CASSLVRRVDYGYTF. CDR3 DNA sequence: TGTGCCAGCAGCTTAGTGAGGCGGGTAGACTATGGCTACACCTTC.

The chain uses TRBV2 and TRBJ2-5, with D possibly being TRBD2 (6 bases). This CDR3 contains 16 residues. CDR1 and CDR2 (germline): SNHLY, FYNNEI. Trimming took off 5 bases at V and 2 bases at J, with 18 bases between the two ends. CDR3 in amino acids: CASSSRERVSQETQYF. CDR3 in DNA: TGTGCCAGCAGTTCTCGTGAGCGGGTTTCACAAGAGACCCAGTACTTC. Full variable domain (outside the CDR3, taken from reference TRBV2 and TRBJ2-5): EPEVTQTPSHQVTQMGQEVILRCVPISNHLYFYWYRQILGQKVEFLVSFYNNEISEKSEIFDDQFSVERPDGSNFTLKIRSTKLEDSAMYFCASSSRERVSQETQYFGPGTRLLVL.

The J gene is TRBJ2-7, the V gene TRBV27; tentatively, D is TRBD2 (5 bases). The germline V gene encodes CDR1 MNHEY and CDR2 SMNVEV (reference sequence). The CDR3 runs 13 residues. CDR3 in amino acids: CAISEGPGYEQYV. CDR3 nucleotide sequence: TGTGCCATCAGTGAGGGCCCGGGGTACGAGCAGTACGTC.

The genes are TRBV5-6 and TRBJ2-3, with D uncertain. Trimming pared 0 bases from V and 6 bases from J, leaving 5 bases between. CDR3 size: 12 residues. The germline V gene has CDR1 SGHDT and CDR2 YYEEEE. DNA of the CDR3: TGTGCCAGCAGCTTGGCCGTGGATACGCAGTATTTT. This encodes CASSLAVDTQYF. Supplemented by reference TRBV5-6 and TRBJ2-3, the full variable domain reads DAGVTQSPTHLIKTRGQQVTLRCSPKSGHDTVSWYQQALGQGPQFIFQYYEEEERQRGNFPDRFSGHQFPNYSSELNVNALLLGDSALYLCASSLAVDTQYFGPGTRLTVL.

The chain links TRBV7-9 to TRBJ2-1, with 10 bases fitting TRBD2. This CDR3 is 15 amino acids long. The V segment lost 6 bases and the J segment 6 bases; nucleotides outside the gene matches: 8. Per the germline V gene, CDR1 is SEHNR and CDR2 is FQNEAQ (reference sequence). CDR3 nucleotides: TGTGCCAGCAGGCCGGGCACTAGCGGGACCAATGAGCAGTTCTTC. It yields the protein CASRPGTSGTNEQFF.

The gene calls are TRBV5-6 and TRBJ2-2, with D possibly TRBD2 on 5 matching bases. Trimming took off 0 bases at V and 0 bases at J, with 15 bases between the two ends. Germline CDR1 is SGHDT and CDR2 is YYEEEE. The CDR3 has 18 amino acids. The CDR3 DNA reads as TGTGCCAGCAGCTTGGGTGCGGCGGTGACTACGAACACCGGGGAGCTGTTTTTT. It translates to CASSLGAAVTTNTGELFF.

The rearrangement links TRBV28 to TRBJ1-2; D is unclear. CDR1 and CDR2 from the germline V gene are MDHEN and SYDVKM. Trimming pared 6 bases from V and 3 bases from J, leaving 8 bases between. This CDR3 has 12 amino acids. The CDR3 bases are TGTGCCAGCAGCCTCCCTGACTATGGCTACACCTTC. This encodes CASSLPDYGYTF.

The chain links TRBV6-1 to TRBJ2-3, with D perhaps matching TRBD2 (5 bases). CDR3 size: 17 residues. Germline V CDR1 and CDR2: MNHNS, SASEGT. Trimming took off 0 bases at V and 1 base at J, with 14 bases between the two ends. Written as DNA, the CDR3 is TGTGCCAGCAGTGAAGCGCTTTTAGTGGAGGGCACAGATACGCAGTATTTT. As protein: CASSEALLVEGTDTQYF.

The chain carries TRBV7-8 and TRBJ1-1, with D possibly matching TRBD1 (5 bases). V lost 2 bases to trimming and J lost 4 bases, with 14 bases between them. Germline V lookup: CDR1 SGHVS, CDR2 FQNEAQ. This CDR3 contains 15 residues. The CDR3 loop reads CASSLYGGSGTEAFF. CDR3 DNA sequence: TGTGCCAGCAGCTTATATGGGGGGTCGGGCACTGAAGCTTTCTTT.

V gene TRBV27 combines with J gene TRBJ2-7; 11 bases match TRBD2. Losses at the gene ends were 3 bases for V and 4 bases for J; bases not matched to a gene: 2. The CDR3 covers 14 residues. Germline assignment: CDR1 MNHEY and CDR2 SMNVEV (reference sequence). In nucleotides, the CDR3 is TGTGCCAGCAGTTTCCGACTAGCGGGGTACGAGCAGTACTTC. Translating gives CASSFRLAGYEQYF.

The chain joins TRBV5-4 to TRBJ2-1; 11 nucleotides align to TRBD2. V shed 3 bases, J shed 6 bases, and the junction held 5 bases outside the gene matches. The CDR3 sequence is 15 residues long. CDR1 is SGHNT, CDR2 YYREEE, per germline (reference sequence). CDR3 nucleotide sequence: TGTGCCAGCAGCTCGGGACTAGCGGAACTCAATGAGCAGTTCTTC. This gives the protein CASSSGLAELNEQFF.

The V gene is TRBV7-2, the J gene TRBJ2-7, with D perhaps TRBD2 (5 bases). V gave up 5 bases and J gave up 6 bases, with 17 bases separating them. Germline V gene sequence: CDR1 SGHTA, CDR2 FQGNSA. This CDR3 comprises 14 residues. In DNA, the CDR3 is TGTGCCAGCAGCCCCTCTACGAGAGGGAGCGAGCAGTACGTC. It yields the protein CASSPSTRGSEQYV.

The chain has TRBV6-6 and TRBJ2-1; 7 bases align to TRBD1. Germline V lookup: CDR1 MNHNY, CDR2 SVGAGI (reference sequence). Unmatched junction bases numbered 3, after V lost 0 bases and J lost 7 bases. There are 14 residues in the CDR3. The CDR3 DNA is TGTGCCAGCAGTTACTCAGGGACAGCGAATGAGCAGTTCTTC. Encoded protein: CASSYSGTANEQFF.